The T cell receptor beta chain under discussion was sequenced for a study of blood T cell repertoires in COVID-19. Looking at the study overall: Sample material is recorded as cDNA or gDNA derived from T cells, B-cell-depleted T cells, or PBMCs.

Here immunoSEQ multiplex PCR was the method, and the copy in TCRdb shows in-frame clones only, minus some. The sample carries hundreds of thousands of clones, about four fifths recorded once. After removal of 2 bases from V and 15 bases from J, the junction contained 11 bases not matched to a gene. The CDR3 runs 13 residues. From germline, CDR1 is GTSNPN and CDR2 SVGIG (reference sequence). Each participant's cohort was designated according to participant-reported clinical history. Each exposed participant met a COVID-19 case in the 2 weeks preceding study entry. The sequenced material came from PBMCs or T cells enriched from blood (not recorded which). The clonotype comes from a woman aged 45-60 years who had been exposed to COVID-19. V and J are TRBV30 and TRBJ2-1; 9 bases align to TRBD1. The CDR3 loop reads CAWSTGGSTPTFF. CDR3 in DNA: TGTGCCTGGAGTACAGGGGGCTCAACCCCCACGTTCTTC.